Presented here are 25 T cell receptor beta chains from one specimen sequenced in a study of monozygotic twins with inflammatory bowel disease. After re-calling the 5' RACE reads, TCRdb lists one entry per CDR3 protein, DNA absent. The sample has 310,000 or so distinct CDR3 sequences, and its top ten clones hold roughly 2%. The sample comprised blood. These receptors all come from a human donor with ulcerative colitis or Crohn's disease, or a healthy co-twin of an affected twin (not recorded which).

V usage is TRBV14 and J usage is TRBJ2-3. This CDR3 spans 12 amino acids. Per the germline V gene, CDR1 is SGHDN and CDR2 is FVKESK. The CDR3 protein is CASSLMGDTQYF.

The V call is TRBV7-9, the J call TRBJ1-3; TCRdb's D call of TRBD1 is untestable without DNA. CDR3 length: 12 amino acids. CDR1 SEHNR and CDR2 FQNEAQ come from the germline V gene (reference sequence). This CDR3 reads CAAGGSGNTIYF.

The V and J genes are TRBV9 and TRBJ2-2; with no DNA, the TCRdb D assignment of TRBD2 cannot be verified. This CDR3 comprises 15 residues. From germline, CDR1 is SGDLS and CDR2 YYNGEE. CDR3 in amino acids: CASSVGRVTAGELFF.

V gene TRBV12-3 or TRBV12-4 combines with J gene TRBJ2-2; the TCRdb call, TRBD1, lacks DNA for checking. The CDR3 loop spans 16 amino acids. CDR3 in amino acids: CASSTRTGVNTGELFF.

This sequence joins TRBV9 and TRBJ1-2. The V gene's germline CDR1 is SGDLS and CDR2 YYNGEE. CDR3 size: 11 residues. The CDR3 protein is CASSAWDGYTF.

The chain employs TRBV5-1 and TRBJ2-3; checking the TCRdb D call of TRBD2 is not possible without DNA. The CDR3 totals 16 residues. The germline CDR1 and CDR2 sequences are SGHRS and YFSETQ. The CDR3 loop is CASSTGTSGGRDTQYF.

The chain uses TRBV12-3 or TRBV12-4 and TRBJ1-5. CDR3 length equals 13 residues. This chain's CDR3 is CASRGEGSQPQHF.

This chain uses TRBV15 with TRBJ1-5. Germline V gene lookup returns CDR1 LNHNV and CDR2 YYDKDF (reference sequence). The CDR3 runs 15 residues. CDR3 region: CATSSTAGGNQPQHF.

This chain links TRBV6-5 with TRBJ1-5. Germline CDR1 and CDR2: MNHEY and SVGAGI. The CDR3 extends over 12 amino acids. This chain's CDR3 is CASSPATGPQHF.

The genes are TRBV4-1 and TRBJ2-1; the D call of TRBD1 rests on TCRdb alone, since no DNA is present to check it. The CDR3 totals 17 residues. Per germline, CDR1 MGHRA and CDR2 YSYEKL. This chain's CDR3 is CASSQGGHPSSYNEQFF.

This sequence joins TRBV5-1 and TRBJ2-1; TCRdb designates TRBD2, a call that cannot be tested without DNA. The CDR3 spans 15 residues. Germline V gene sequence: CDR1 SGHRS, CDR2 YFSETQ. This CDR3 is CASSLPLAGYNEQFF.

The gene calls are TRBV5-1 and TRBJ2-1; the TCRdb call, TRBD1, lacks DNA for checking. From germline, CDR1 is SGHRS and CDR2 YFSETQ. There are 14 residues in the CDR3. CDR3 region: CASSLGQGVSSQFF.

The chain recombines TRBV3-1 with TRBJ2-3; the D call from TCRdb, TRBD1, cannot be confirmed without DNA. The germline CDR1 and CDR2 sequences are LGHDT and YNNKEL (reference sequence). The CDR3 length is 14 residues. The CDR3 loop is CASSPHRGTDTQYF.

CDR3 amino acids: CASSRSGYEQYF. The V call is TRBV12-3 or TRBV12-4, the J call TRBJ2-7; the D call from TCRdb, TRBD2, cannot be confirmed without DNA. CDR3 size: 12 residues.

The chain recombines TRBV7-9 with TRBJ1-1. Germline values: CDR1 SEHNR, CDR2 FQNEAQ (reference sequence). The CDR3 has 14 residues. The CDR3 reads CASSLVDRVTEAFF.

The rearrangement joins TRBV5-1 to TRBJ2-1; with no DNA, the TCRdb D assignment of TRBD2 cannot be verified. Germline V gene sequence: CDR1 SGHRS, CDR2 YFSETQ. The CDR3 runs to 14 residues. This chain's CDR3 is CASSSGLPSNEQFF. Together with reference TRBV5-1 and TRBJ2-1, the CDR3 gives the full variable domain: KAGVTQTPRYLIKTRGQQVTLSCSPISGHRSVSWYQQTPGQGLQFLFEYFSETQRNKGNFPGRFSGRQFSNSRSEMNVSTLELGDSALYLCASSSGLPSNEQFFGPGTRLTVL.

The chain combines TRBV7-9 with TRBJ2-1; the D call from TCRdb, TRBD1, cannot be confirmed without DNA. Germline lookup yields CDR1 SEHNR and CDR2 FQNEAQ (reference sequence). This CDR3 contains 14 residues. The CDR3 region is CASSTTSSGREQFF. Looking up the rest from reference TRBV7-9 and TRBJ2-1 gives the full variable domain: DTGVSQNPRHKITKRGQNVTFRCDPISEHNRLYWYRQTLGQGPEFLTYFQNEAQLEKSRLLSDRFSAERPKGSFSTLEIQRTEQGDSAMYLCASSTTSSGREQFFGPGTRLTVL.

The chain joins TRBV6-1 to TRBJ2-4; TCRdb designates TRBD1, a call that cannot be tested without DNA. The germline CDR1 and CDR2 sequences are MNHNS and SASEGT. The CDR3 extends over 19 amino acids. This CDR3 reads CASSEEEGTGTIAKNIQYF.

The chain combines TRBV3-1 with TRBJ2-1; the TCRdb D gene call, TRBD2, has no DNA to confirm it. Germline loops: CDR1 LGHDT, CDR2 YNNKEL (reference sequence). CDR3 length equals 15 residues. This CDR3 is CASSQDSSGVYEQFF.

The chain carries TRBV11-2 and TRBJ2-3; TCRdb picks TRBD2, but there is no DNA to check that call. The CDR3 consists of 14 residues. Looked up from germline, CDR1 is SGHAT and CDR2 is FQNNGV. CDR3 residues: CASSSKRSTDTQYF.

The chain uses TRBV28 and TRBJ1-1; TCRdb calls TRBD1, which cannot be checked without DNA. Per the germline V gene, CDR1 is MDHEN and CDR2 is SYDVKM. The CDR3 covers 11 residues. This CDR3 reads CASTWGTEAFF.

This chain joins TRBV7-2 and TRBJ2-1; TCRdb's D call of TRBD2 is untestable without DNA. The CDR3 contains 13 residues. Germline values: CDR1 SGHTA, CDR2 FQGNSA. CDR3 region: CASSATSVNEQFF.

The CDR3 sequence: CATSRGAGRLNTEAFF. The chain carries TRBV15 and TRBJ1-1; TCRdb's D call of TRBD1 is untestable without DNA. Looked up from germline, CDR1 is LNHNV and CDR2 is YYDKDF (reference sequence). The CDR3 is made up of 16 amino acids.

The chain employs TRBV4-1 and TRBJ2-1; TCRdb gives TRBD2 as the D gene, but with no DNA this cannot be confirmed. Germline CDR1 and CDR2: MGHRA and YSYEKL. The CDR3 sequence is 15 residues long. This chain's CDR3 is CASSQEALDSPSQFF.

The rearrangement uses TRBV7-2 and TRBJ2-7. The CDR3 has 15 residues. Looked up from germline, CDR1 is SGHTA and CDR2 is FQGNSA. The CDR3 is CASSLEPARPYEQYF. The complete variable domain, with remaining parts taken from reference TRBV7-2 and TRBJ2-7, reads GAGVSQSPSNKVTEKGKDVELRCDPISGHTALYWYRQSLGQGLEFLIYFQGNSAPDKSGLPSDRFSAERTGGSVSTLTIQRTQQEDSAVYLCASSLEPARPYEQYFGPGTRLTVT.